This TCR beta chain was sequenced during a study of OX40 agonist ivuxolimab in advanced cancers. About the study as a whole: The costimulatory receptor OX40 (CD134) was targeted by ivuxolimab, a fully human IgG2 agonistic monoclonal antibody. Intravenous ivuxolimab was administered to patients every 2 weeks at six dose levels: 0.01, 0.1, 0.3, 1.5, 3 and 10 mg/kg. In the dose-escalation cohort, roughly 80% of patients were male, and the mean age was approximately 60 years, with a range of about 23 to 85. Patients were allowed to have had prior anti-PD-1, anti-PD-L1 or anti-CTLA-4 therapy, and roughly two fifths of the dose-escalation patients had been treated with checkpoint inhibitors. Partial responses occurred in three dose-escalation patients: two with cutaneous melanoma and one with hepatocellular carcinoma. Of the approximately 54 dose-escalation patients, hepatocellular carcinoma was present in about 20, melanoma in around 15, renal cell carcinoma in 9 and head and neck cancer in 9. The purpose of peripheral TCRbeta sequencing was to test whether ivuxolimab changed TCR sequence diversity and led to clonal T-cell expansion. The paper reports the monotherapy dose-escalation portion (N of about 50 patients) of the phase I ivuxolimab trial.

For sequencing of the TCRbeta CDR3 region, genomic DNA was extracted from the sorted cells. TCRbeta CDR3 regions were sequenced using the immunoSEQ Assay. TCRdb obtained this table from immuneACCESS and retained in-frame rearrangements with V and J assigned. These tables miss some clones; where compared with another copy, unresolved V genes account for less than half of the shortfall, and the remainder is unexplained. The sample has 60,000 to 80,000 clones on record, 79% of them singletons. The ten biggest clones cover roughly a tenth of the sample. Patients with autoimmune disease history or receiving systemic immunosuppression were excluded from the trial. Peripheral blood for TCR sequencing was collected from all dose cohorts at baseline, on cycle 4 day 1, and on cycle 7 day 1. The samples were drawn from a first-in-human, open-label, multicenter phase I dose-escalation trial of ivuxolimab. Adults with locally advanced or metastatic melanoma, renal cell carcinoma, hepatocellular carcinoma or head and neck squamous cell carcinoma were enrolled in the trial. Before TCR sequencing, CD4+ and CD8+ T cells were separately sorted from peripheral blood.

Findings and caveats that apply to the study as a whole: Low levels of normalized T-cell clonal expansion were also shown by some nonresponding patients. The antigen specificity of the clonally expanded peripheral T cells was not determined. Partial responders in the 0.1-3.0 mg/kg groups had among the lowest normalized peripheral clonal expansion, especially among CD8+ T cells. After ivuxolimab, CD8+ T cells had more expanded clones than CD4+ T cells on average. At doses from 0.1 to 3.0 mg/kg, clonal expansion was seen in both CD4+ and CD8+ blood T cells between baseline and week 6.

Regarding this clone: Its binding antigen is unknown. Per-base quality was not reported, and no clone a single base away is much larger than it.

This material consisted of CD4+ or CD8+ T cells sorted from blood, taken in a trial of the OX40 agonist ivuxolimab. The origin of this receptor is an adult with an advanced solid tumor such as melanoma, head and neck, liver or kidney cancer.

For the CDR3, the sequence is CASSLPSQPQHF. The DNA sequence is TGTGCCAGCAGCCTTCCGAGTCAGCCCCAGCATTTT. Rearrangement joined TRBV7-9 to TRBJ1-5, with the D segment identity uncertain. V is clipped by 5 bases and J by 6 bases, and the sequence between their germline boundaries is 8 bases long. Per the germline V gene (reference sequence), SEHNR is the CDR1 and FQNEAQ is the CDR2. The CDR3 contains 12 residues, cysteine and phenylalanine counted. Solely the CDR3 DNA is kept, with 36 bases framed from the first base.